This TCR beta chain was profiled in a study of metastatic and nonmetastatic thyroid tumors. Study-wide context: Patients with malignant and benign thyroid disease provided blood and tumor or nodule tissue, whose repertoires were compared. Study conclusions and caveats: It was reportedly found that TCR beta diversity was significantly higher in malignant thyroid tumors than in benign nodules, a difference seen in both blood and tumor samples.

As to this clone: Its antigen is unknown.

Each patient went into thyroid surgery without having received any treatment. TCRdb re-called the PCR reads through MiXCR. The data show 34,000 or so clones, 35% seen once. V lost 10 bases, J lost 6 bases, and 13 bases lay in between. Per germline, CDR1 MNHEY and CDR2 SVGEGT. CDR3 length: 13 amino acids. Sequencing was carried out using tumor tissue. The V call is TRBV6-2 or TRBV6-3, the J call TRBJ1-6; D may be TRBD1 (5 bases). The receptor comes from a female donor with papillary thyroid cancer or a benign thyroid nodule (not recorded which). Some clones in this sample may be carry-over from other donors' samples. As DNA, the CDR3 is TGTGCCATCGGAAGGGGTACTAATTCACCCCTCCACTTT. Its protein is CAIGRGTNSPLHF.